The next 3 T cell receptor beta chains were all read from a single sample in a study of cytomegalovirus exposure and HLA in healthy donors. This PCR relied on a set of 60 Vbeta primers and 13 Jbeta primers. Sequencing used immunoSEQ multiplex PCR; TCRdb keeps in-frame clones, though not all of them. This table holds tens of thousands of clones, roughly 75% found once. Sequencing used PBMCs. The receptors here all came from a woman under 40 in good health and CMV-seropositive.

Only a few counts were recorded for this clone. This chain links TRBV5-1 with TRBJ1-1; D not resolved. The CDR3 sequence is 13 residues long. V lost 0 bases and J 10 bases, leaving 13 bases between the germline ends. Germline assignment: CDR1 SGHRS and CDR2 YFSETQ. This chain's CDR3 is CASSLDGFGRAFF. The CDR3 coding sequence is TGCGCCAGCAGCTTGGATGGCTTTGGCAGAGCTTTCTTT.

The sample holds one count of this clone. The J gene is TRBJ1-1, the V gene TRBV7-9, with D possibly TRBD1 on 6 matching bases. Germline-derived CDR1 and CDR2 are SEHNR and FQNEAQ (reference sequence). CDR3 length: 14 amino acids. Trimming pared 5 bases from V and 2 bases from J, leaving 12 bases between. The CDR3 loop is CASSNPGQNTEAFF. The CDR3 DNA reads TGTGCCAGCAGCAATCCGGGACAAAACACTGAAGCTTTCTTT. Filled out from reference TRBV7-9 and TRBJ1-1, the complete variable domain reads DTGVSQNPRHKITKRGQNVTFRCDPISEHNRLYWYRQTLGQGPEFLTYFQNEAQLEKSRLLSDRFSAERPKGSFSTLEIQRTEQGDSAMYLCASSNPGQNTEAFFGQGTRLTVV.

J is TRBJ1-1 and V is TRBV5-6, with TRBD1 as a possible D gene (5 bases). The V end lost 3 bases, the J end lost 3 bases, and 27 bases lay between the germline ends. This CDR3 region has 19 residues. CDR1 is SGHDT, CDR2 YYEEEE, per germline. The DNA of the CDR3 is TGTGCCAGCAGCTCAAGGAGAGGGACTTTCACCTCACGGTACACTGAAGCTTTCTTT. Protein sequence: CASSSRRGTFTSRYTEAFF.